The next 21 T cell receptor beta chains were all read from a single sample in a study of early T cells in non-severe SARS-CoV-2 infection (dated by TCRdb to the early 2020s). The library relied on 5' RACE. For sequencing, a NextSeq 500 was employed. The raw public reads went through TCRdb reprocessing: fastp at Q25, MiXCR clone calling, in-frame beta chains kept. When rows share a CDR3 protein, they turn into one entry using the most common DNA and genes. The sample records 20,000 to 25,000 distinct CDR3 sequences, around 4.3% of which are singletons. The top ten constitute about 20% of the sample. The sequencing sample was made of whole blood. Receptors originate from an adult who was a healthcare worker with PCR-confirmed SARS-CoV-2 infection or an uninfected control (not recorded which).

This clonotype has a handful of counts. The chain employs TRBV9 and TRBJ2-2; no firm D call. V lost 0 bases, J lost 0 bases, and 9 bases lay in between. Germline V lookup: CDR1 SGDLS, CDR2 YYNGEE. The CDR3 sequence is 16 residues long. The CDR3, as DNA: TGTGCCAGCAGCGTAGTTGTAGGGCCGAACACCGGGGAGCTGTTTTTT. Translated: CASSVVVGPNTGELFF.

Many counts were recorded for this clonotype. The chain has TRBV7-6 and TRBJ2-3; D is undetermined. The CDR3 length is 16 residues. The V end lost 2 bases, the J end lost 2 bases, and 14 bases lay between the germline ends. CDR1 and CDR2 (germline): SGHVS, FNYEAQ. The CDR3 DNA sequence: TGTGCCAGCAGCTTATTATCCTCAGAGTACACAGATACGCAGTATTTT. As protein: CASSLLSSEYTDTQYF.

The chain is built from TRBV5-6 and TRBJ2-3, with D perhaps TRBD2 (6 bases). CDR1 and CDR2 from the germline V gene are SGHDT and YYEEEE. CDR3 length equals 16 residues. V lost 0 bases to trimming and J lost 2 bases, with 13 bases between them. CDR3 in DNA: TGTGCCAGCAGCTTGGTGGGGCGGGACCACACAGATACGCAGTATTTT. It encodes CASSLVGRDHTDTQYF.

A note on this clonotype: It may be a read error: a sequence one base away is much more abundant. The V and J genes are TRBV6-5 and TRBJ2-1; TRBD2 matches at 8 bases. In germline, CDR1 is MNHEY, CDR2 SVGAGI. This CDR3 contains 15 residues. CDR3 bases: TGTGCCAGCAGTTACGGGACTAGGGGCTACAATGAGCTGTTCTTC. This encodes CASSYGTRGYNELFF.

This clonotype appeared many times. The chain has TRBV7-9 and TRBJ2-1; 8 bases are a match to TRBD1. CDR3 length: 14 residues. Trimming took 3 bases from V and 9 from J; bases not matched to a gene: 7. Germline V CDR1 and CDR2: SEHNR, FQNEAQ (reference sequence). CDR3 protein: CASSLEGQAREQFF. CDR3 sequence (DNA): TGTGCCAGCAGCTTGGAGGGACAGGCCCGTGAGCAGTTCTTC.

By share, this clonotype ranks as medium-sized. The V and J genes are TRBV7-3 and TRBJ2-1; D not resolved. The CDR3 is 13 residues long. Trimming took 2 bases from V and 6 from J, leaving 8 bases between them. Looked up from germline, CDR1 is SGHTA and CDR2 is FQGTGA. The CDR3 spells CASSLGHFNEQFF. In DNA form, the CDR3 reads TGTGCCAGCAGCTTAGGGCATTTCAATGAGCAGTTCTTC.

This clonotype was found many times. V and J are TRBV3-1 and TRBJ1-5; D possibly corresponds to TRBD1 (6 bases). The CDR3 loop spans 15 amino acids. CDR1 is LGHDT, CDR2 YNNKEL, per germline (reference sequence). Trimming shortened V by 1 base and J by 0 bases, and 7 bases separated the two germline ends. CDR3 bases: TGTGCCAGCAGCCAAGGGACAGCTAGCAATCAGCCCCAGCATTTT. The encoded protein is CASSQGTASNQPQHF. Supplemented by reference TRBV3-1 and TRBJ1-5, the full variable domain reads DTAVSQTPKYLVTQMGNDKSIKCEQNLGHDTMYWYKQDSKKFLKIMFSYNNKELIINETVPNRFSPKSPDKAHLNLHINSLELGDSAVYFCASSQGTASNQPQHFGDGTRLSIL.

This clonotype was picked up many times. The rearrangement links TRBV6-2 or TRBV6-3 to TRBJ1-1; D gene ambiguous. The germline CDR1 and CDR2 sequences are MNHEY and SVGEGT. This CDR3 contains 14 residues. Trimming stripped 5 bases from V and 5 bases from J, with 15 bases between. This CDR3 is CASSEPGARTEAFF. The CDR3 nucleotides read TGTGCCAGCAGTGAACCAGGCGCGCGGACTGAAGCTTTCTTT.

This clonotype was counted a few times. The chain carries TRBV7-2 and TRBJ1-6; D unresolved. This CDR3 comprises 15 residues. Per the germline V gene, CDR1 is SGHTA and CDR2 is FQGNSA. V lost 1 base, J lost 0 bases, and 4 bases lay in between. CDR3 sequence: CASSLGSSYNSPLHF. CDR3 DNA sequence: TGTGCCAGCAGCTTAGGGAGCTCCTATAATTCACCCCTCCACTTT. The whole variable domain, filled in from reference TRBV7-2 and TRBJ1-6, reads GAGVSQSPSNKVTEKGKDVELRCDPISGHTALYWYRQSLGQGLEFLIYFQGNSAPDKSGLPSDRFSAERTGGSVSTLTIQRTQQEDSAVYLCASSLGSSYNSPLHFGNGTRLTVT.

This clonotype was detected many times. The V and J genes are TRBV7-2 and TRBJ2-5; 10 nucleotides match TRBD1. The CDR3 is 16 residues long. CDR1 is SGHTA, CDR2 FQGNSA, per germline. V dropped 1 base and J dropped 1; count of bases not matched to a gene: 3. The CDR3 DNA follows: TGTGCCAGCAGCTTAGGGACAGGGGGAACCCAAGAGACCCAGTACTTC. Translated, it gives CASSLGTGGTQETQYF.

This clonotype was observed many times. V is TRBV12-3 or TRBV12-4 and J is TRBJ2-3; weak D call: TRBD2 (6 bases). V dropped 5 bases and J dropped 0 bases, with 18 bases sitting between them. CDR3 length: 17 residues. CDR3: CASSISTGAGSTDTQYF. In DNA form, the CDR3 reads TGTGCCAGCAGTATATCCACCGGAGCGGGTAGCACAGATACGCAGTATTTT.

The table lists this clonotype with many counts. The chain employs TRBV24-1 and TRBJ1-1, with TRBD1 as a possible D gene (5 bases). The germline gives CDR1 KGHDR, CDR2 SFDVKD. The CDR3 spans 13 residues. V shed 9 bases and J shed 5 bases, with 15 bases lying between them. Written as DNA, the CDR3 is TGTGCCACCCTCGTAGGGGAAGGGACTGAAGCTTTCTTT. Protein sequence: CATLVGEGTEAFF.

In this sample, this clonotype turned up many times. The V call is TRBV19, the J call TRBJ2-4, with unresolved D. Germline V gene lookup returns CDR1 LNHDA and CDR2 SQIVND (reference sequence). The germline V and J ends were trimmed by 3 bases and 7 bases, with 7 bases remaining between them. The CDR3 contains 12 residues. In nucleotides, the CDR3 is TGTGCCAGTAGTATTGGCCAGAACATTCAGTACTTC. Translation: CASSIGQNIQYF.

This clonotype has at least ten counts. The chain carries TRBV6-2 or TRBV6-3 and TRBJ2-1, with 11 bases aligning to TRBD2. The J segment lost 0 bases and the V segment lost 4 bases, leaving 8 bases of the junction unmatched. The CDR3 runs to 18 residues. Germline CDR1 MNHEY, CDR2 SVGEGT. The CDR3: CASSSPLAGVNSYNEQFF. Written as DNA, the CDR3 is TGTGCCAGCAGTTCCCCACTAGCGGGAGTTAACTCCTACAATGAGCAGTTCTTC.

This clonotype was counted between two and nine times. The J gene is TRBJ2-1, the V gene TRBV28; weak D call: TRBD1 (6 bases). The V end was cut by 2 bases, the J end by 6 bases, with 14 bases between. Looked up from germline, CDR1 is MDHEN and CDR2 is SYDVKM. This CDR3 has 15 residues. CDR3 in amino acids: CASSLGQGPLNEQFF. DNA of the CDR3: TGTGCCAGCAGTTTAGGGCAGGGGCCTCTCAATGAGCAGTTCTTC. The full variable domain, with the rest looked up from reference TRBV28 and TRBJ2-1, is DVKVTQSSRYLVKRTGEKVFLECVQDMDHENMFWYRQDPGLGLRLIYFSYDVKMKEKGDIPEGYSVSREKKERFSLILESASTNQTSMYLCASSLGQGPLNEQFFGPGTRLTVL.

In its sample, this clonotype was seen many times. CDR3 nucleotide sequence: TGTGCCAGCAGCCCTCAGAGTGGGGCGCTTTCCGGGGAGCTGTTTTTT. The encoded protein is CASSPQSGALSGELFF. This chain joins TRBV5-6 and TRBJ2-2, with D possibly being TRBD1 (5 bases). The CDR3 is 16 amino acids. Germline CDR1 SGHDT, CDR2 YYEEEE. V gave up 4 bases and J gave up 6 bases, with 19 bases separating them.

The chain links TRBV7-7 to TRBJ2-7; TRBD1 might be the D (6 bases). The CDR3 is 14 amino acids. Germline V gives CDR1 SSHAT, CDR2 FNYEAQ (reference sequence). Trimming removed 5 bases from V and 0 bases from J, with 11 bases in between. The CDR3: CASSPDRFSYEQYF. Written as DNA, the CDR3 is TGTGCCAGCAGCCCGGACAGATTCTCCTACGAGCAGTACTTC.

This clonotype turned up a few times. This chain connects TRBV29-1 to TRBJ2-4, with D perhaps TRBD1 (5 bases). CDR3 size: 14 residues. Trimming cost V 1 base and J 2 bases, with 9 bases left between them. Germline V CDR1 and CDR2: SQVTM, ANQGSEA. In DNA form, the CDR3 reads TGCAGCGTTGAAGTAGGACACTCCAAAAACATTCAGTACTTC. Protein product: CSVEVGHSKNIQYF.

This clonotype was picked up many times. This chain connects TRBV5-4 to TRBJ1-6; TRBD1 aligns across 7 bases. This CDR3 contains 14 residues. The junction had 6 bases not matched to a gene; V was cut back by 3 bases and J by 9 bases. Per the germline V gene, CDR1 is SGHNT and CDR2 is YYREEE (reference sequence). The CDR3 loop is CASSSRTGSSPLHF. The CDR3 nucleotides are TGTGCCAGCAGCTCCCGGACAGGTTCTTCACCCCTCCACTTT.

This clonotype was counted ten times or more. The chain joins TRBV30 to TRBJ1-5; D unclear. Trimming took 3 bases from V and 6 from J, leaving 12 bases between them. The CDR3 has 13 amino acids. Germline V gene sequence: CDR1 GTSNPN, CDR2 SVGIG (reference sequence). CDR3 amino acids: CAWSGGGSQPQHF. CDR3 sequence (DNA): TGTGCCTGGAGCGGTGGAGGAAGTCAGCCCCAGCATTTT.

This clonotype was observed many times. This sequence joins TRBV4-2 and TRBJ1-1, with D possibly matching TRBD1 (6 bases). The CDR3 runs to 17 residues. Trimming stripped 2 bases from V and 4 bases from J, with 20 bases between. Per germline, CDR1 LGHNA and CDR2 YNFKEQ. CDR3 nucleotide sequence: TGTGCCAGCAGCCAACCCCAAGGGGGGGCGCAACGCACTGAAGCTTTCTTT. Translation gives CASSQPQGGAQRTEAFF.